Included here is one T cell receptor beta chain sequence, with context. Antigen unknown. The CDR3 runs 17 residues. V was pared by 0 bases and J by 1 base, with 10 bases between. Germline V gene lookup returns CDR1 ENHRY and CDR2 SYGVKD. Each and every patient relapsed after autologous stem cell transplantation, and patients got differing brentuximab vedotin exposure. The entry originates in a study of PD-1 blockade in classical Hodgkin lymphoma. Study-wide results and limits: Anyone who began nivolumab under 1 year after ASCT was excluded. The origin of the repertoire differences remains undefined, with disease activity or prior therapy as possible causes. Diversity similar to that of newly diagnosed patients was seen at baseline in complete responders. At C4D1, TCR diversity had climbed significantly for CD4+ cells, though not for CD8+ cells.

This table comes from immunoSEQ multiplex PCR, and its TCRdb copy is limited to in-frame clones, with some not included. The sample has around 96,000 clones, roughly 83% seen once. The sample in question was peripheral blood mononuclear cells (PBMCs), obtained at baseline. V and J are TRBV10-3 and TRBJ2-6; perhaps TRBD2 as D (5 bases). The clonotype originates from a human donor with classical Hodgkin lymphoma. The CDR3 sequence: CAISESERVSGANVLTF. For the CDR3, the DNA is TGTGCCATCAGTGAGTCGGAGAGGGTATCTGGGGCCAACGTCCTGACTTTC.